A single sample gave rise to the 18 T cell receptor beta chains below, sequenced in a study of T cell repertoires in cytomegalovirus infection. Via MiXCR, TCRdb re-called the reads, giving one row per CDR3 protein. The table records about 110,000 distinct CDR3 sequences, over 9% of them present only once. For these receptors, no antigen is known. Sequenced sample: PBMCs, sequenced either directly or after in vitro stimulation (not recorded which). These receptors were obtained from a human donor in good health (CMV status not recorded). Some clones in this sample may be carry-over from other donors' samples.

This clonotype was recorded once. The chain recombines TRBV20-1 with TRBJ2-1; a possible D gene is TRBD2 (6 bases). The CDR3 covers 16 residues. CDR1 is DFQATT, CDR2 SNEGSKA, per germline (reference sequence). With 0 bases removed from V and 2 bases from J, the gap between germline ends came to 14 bases. The CDR3: CSARDQRTTPYNEQFF. In nucleotides, the CDR3 is TGCAGTGCTAGAGATCAACGGACTACCCCCTACAATGAGCAGTTCTTC.

At least ten counts were recorded for this clonotype. The chain joins TRBV4-1 to TRBJ1-2; TRBD1 is a possible D gene (6 bases). Germline-derived CDR1 and CDR2 are MGHRA and YSYEKL. CDR3 length: 13 residues. The germline V and J ends were trimmed by 4 bases and 8 bases, with 14 bases remaining between them. CDR3 sequence reads: CASSRGEGEGYTF. The CDR3 DNA is TGCGCCAGCAGCCGAGGGGAGGGGGAAGGCTACACCTTC.

This clonotype was observed at least ten times. The rearrangement uses TRBV6-2 or TRBV6-3 and TRBJ2-1; 11 bases agree with TRBD2. CDR3 length equals 15 residues. The J segment lost 6 bases and the V segment lost 5 bases, leaving 6 bases of the junction unmatched. Germline V gene lookup returns CDR1 MNHEY and CDR2 SVGEGT. CDR3 coding DNA: TGTGCCAGCAGTCAGGGACTAGCGGATTTCAATGAGCAGTTCTTC. Its protein is CASSQGLADFNEQFF.

This clonotype was counted between two and nine times. This sequence joins TRBV12-3 or TRBV12-4 and TRBJ1-6; 7 nucleotides match TRBD1. This CDR3 region has 14 residues. The V gene end was trimmed by 6 bases and the J gene end by 10 bases; junction bases not matched to a gene: 9. CDR3 sequence reads: CASRPWTGESPLHF. The CDR3 region has the DNA TGTGCCAGCAGACCCTGGACAGGCGAGTCACCCCTCCACTTT.

This clonotype has more than one count but fewer than ten. This chain uses TRBV25-1 with TRBJ1-2; TRBD1 is a possible D gene (5 bases). V was shortened by 2 bases and J by 5 bases, with 12 bases between the two germline ends. Per germline, CDR1 MGHDK and CDR2 SYGVNS. The CDR3 covers 14 residues. The CDR3 bases are TGTGCCAGCAGTGAACAGGGTATTGGGTATGGCTACACCTTC. This encodes CASSEQGIGYGYTF.

Ten or more counts support this clonotype. This CDR3 is CATSEQGRDNQPQHF. The CDR3 nucleotides read TGTGCCACCAGTGAACAGGGACGGGACAATCAGCCCCAGCATTTT. V usage is TRBV24-1 and J usage is TRBJ1-5, with D tentatively TRBD1 (6 bases). Germline V CDR1 and CDR2: KGHDR, SFDVKD. Trimming shortened V by 4 bases and J by 3 bases, and 12 bases separated the two germline ends. There are 15 residues in the CDR3.

At least ten counts were recorded for this clonotype. The J gene is TRBJ2-7, the V gene TRBV7-2; 10 bases are a match to TRBD2. Trimming removed 5 bases from V and 3 bases from J; junction bases left unmatched: 10. This CDR3 is 16 amino acids long. The germline gives CDR1 SGHTA, CDR2 FQGNSA. The CDR3 region is CASSILQWTSGYEQYF. Here the CDR3 DNA reads TGTGCCAGCAGCATTCTCCAATGGACTAGCGGCTACGAGCAGTACTTC.

The J gene is TRBJ2-3, the V gene TRBV20-1; D ambiguous. This CDR3 spans 14 amino acids. CDR1 is DFQATT and CDR2 is SNEGSKA in the germline V gene (reference sequence). V lost 4 bases and J lost 4, with 15 bases in between. The CDR3 loop is CSATPVDRADTQYF. CDR3 bases: TGCAGTGCTACTCCCGTCGATAGGGCAGATACGCAGTATTTT.

This clonotype was seen repeatedly, ten times or more. The rearrangement uses TRBV11-2 and TRBJ2-1; TRBD2 agrees at 9 bases. The germline gives CDR1 SGHAT, CDR2 FQNNGV. This CDR3 comprises 19 residues. V lost 5 bases to trimming and J lost 3 bases; unmatched junction nucleotides: 17. This chain's CDR3 is CASSPRKGREGRFYNEQFF. In nucleotides, the CDR3 is TGTGCCAGCAGCCCCCGGAAGGGGCGGGAGGGCCGTTTCTACAATGAGCAGTTCTTC.

This clonotype was counted only a few times. The genes are TRBV6-5 and TRBJ2-3, with no clear D. The V end was cut by 0 bases, the J end by 4 bases, with 8 bases between. Germline V gene lookup returns CDR1 MNHEY and CDR2 SVGAGI. This CDR3 spans 14 amino acids. The CDR3 DNA is TGTGCCAGCAGTTACTCGATGGGTCCAGATACGCAGTATTTT. This translates into CASSYSMGPDTQYF.

This clonotype has a count of ten or more. The chain is built from TRBV7-9 and TRBJ2-5; D unclear. The CDR3 spans 15 residues. From germline, CDR1 is SEHNR and CDR2 FQNEAQ (reference sequence). Trimming cost V 5 bases and J 1 base, with 14 bases left between them. The CDR3 region has the DNA TGTGCCAGCAGCACCTCCCGCACCCGCCAAGAGACCCAGTACTTC. Translation: CASSTSRTRQETQYF.

This CDR3 reads CASSPVGGTEQFF. DNA of the CDR3: TGTGCCAGCAGCCCCGTTGGGGGGACTGAGCAGTTCTTC. The chain is built from TRBV7-3 and TRBJ2-1, with a tentative D call TRBD2 (6 bases). The V gene's germline CDR1 is SGHTA and CDR2 FQGTGA. V was cut by 5 bases and J by 9 bases, with 14 bases left in between. CDR3 length: 13 residues.

The chain carries TRBV24-1 and TRBJ2-1; 8 nucleotides match TRBD2. CDR1 KGHDR and CDR2 SFDVKD come from the germline V gene. This CDR3 is built from 15 residues. V gave up 2 bases and J gave up 6 bases; unmatched junction bases: 5. CDR3 amino acids: CATSDSGLAPNEQFF. The CDR3 nucleotides are TGTGCCACCAGTGATTCTGGACTAGCCCCCAATGAGCAGTTCTTC.

The V and J genes are TRBV19 and TRBJ1-6, with 7 bases fitting TRBD1. After removal of 7 bases from V and 8 bases from J, the junction contained 8 bases not matched to a gene. The germline V gene encodes CDR1 LNHDA and CDR2 SQIVND (reference sequence). This CDR3 has 14 residues. CDR3 nucleotide sequence: TGTGCCAGTAAAACAAAACAGGGGTATTCACCCCTCCACTTT. Protein sequence: CASKTKQGYSPLHF.

The table lists this clonotype with many counts. This sequence joins TRBV7-2 and TRBJ2-5; 7 bases are shared with TRBD2. The J segment lost 5 bases and the V segment lost 7 bases, leaving 7 bases of the junction unmatched. CDR1 and CDR2 (germline): SGHTA, FQGNSA. This CDR3 comprises 13 residues. CDR3 residues: CASTGGGWETQYF. CDR3 bases: TGTGCCAGCACCGGCGGGGGTTGGGAGACCCAGTACTTC.

This clonotype appeared many times. The chain has TRBV7-8 and TRBJ2-5; 12 bases map to TRBD2. With 5 bases clipped from V and 5 bases from J, the junction kept 9 bases outside the gene matches. Germline CDR1 is SGHVS and CDR2 is FQNEAQ. The CDR3 contains 16 residues. This chain's CDR3 is CASSPRLAGGGETQYF. In DNA, the CDR3 is TGTGCCAGCAGCCCAAGGCTAGCGGGAGGGGGGGAGACCCAGTACTTC.

The chain recombines TRBV4-1 with TRBJ2-2; no definite D call. The CDR3 has 11 residues. Per the germline V gene, CDR1 is MGHRA and CDR2 is YSYEKL. V was clipped by 8 bases and J by 7 bases, with 8 bases between them. In DNA form, the CDR3 reads TGCGCCAGCTTTAAGAGCGGGGAGCTGTTTTTT. Protein sequence: CASFKSGELFF.

This clonotype was detected only a few times. The chain is built from TRBV11-2 and TRBJ2-5; 8 bases align to TRBD1. The junction had 5 bases not matched to a gene; V was cut back by 5 bases and J by 3 bases. Germline CDR1 and CDR2: SGHAT and FQNNGV. The CDR3 totals 14 residues. The CDR3 here is CASSELTGEETQYF. In DNA, the CDR3 is TGTGCCAGCAGCGAGCTGACAGGGGAAGAGACCCAGTACTTC.